This T cell receptor beta chain was identified in a study of cytomegalovirus exposure and HLA in healthy donors. With 6 bases removed from V and 9 bases from J, the gap between germline ends came to 12 bases. CDR1 is LNHDA, CDR2 SQIVND, per germline (reference sequence). This CDR3 has 12 amino acids. The PCR contained 60 Vbeta and 13 Jbeta primers. Measured with immunoSEQ multiplex PCR; TCRdb has only the in-frame clones, and not every one. This sample has tens of thousands of clones; over 50% occur once, and the top ten carry about 20%. The chain has TRBV19 and TRBJ2-1; perhaps TRBD2 as D (5 bases). The clonotype was recovered from a man in his forties in good health and CMV-seropositive. The sample taken for sequencing was PBMCs. In DNA form, the CDR3 reads TGTGCCAGTAGCAACCTAGCTAGTGAGCAGTTCTTC. Encoded protein: CASSNLASEQFF.